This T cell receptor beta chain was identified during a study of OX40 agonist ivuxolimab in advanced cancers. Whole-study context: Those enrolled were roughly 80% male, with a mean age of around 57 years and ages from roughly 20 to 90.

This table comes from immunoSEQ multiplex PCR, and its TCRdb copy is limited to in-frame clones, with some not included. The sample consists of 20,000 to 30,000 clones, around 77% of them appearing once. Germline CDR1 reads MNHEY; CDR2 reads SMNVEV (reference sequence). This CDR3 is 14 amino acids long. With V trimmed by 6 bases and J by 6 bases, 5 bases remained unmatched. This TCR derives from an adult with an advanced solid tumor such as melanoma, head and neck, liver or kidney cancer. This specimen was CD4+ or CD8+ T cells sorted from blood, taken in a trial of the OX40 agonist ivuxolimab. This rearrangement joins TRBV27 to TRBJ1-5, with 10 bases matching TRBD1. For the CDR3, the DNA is TGTGCCAGCAGCATCGGACAGGGGGGTCAGCCCCAGCATTTT. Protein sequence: CASSIGQGGQPQHF.